The 14 T cell receptor beta chains below all came from one sample that was sequenced in a study of cytomegalovirus exposure and HLA in healthy donors. The PCR had 60 Vbeta and 13 Jbeta primers. Some clones are missing from TCRdb's copy, which holds only in-frame ones; the method was immunoSEQ multiplex PCR. The sample lists roughly 84,000 clones, around 76% occurring once. Sequenced input: PBMCs. These receptors were obtained from a male donor in good health and CMV-seropositive.

The chain recombines TRBV5-5 with TRBJ2-6, with 8 bases identical to TRBD1. There are 15 residues in the CDR3. Per the germline V gene, CDR1 is SGHKS and CDR2 is YYEKEE (reference sequence). V trimming: 4 bases; J trimming: 2 bases; junction bases outside the gene matches: 2. CDR3 in DNA: TGTGCCAGCAGCATACAGGGGGCTGGGGCCAACGTCCTGACTTTC. It yields the protein CASSIQGAGANVLTF.

J is TRBJ2-2 and V is TRBV5-1; unclear D gene. The germline V and J ends were trimmed by 2 bases and 0 bases, with 8 bases remaining between them. CDR1 and CDR2 from the germline V gene are SGHRS and YFSETQ. This CDR3 comprises 15 residues. CDR3 sequence reads: CASSLQLSNTGELFF. CDR3 nucleotide sequence: TGCGCCAGCAGCTTACAGCTTTCGAACACCGGGGAGCTGTTTTTT. Filled out from reference TRBV5-1 and TRBJ2-2, the complete variable domain reads KAGVTQTPRYLIKTRGQQVTLSCSPISGHRSVSWYQQTPGQGLQFLFEYFSETQRNKGNFPGRFSGRQFSNSRSEMNVSTLELGDSALYLCASSLQLSNTGELFFGEGSRLTVL.

This clone was seen only once. V gene TRBV29-1 combines with J gene TRBJ2-2, with D possibly matching TRBD2 (5 bases). The CDR3 is made up of 16 amino acids. V lost 0 bases and J 1 base, leaving 12 bases between the germline ends. The germline V gene has CDR1 SQVTM and CDR2 ANQGSEA. The CDR3 nucleotides read TGCAGCGTTGAAGATCGAGGGAGCTGGAACACCGGGGAGCTGTTTTTT. Translation gives CSVEDRGSWNTGELFF.

The chain is built from TRBV9 and TRBJ1-5; 9 bases align to TRBD1. Germline CDR1 is SGDLS and CDR2 is YYNGEE. The CDR3 extends over 13 amino acids. After removal of 3 bases from V and 8 bases from J, the junction contained 3 bases not matched to a gene. The DNA of the CDR3 is TGTGCCAGCAGCGGACGGACAGGGGAGCCCCAGCATTTT. It codes for CASSGRTGEPQHF.

The rearrangement joins TRBV4-1 to TRBJ1-6; D call uncertain. This CDR3 has 16 residues. Trimming cost V 4 bases and J 5 bases, with 15 bases left between them. The V gene's germline CDR1 is MGHRA and CDR2 YSYEKL. CDR3 in amino acids: CASSPDPVPNNSPLHF. The CDR3 DNA follows: TGCGCCAGCAGCCCAGACCCGGTGCCAAATAATTCACCCCTCCACTTT.

V usage is TRBV6-5 and J usage is TRBJ2-7; a weak D match, TRBD2 (5 bases). V gave up 3 bases and J gave up 3 bases, with 15 bases separating them. The CDR3 sequence is 15 residues long. Germline values: CDR1 MNHEY, CDR2 SVGAGI. Here the CDR3 reads CASSYQSGNVYEQYF. The CDR3 DNA sequence: TGTGCCAGCAGTTATCAAAGCGGCAACGTCTACGAGCAGTACTTC.

The rearrangement joins TRBV18 to TRBJ1-1; D might be TRBD1 (5 bases). The CDR3 totals 15 residues. Trimming cost V 0 bases and J 0 bases, with 8 bases left between them. Germline V gene sequence: CDR1 KGHSH, CDR2 LQKENI. The CDR3 bases are TGTGCCAGCTCACCACCGCAGGGAATGAACACTGAAGCTTTCTTT. This gives the protein CASSPPQGMNTEAFF. Supplemented by reference TRBV18 and TRBJ1-1, the full variable domain reads NAGVMQNPRHLVRRRGQEARLRCSPMKGHSHVYWYRQLPEEGLKFMVYLQKENIIDESGMPKERFSAEFPKEGPSILRIQQVVRGDSAAYFCASSPPQGMNTEAFFGQGTRLTVV.

This clone was seen only a few times. The gene calls are TRBV6-5 and TRBJ1-5; D might be TRBD1 (6 bases). There are 13 residues in the CDR3. Germline CDR1 is MNHEY and CDR2 is SVGAGI. The V gene lost 5 bases and the J gene lost 3 bases, with 8 bases spanning the gap. CDR3 DNA: TGTGCCAGCAGTACAGGGAACAATCAGCCCCAGCATTTT. It is translated as CASSTGNNQPQHF.

This clone appeared a few times. The chain has TRBV11-3 and TRBJ2-2; 7 bases align to TRBD2. The germline CDR1 and CDR2 sequences are SGHNT and YENEEA. The ends lost 5 bases at V and 4 bases at J; junction bases unmatched: 10. This CDR3 has 16 residues. The CDR3 DNA follows: TGTGCCAGCAGCCCCTGGGAGGGTTGGGGCACCGGGGAGCTGTTTTTT. As protein: CASSPWEGWGTGELFF.

This chain joins TRBV10-3 and TRBJ2-5; 9 bases map to TRBD2. Judging by the DNA end, TRBJ2-7 fits better; the J call may be wrong. The CDR3 length is 16 residues. The germline V gene encodes CDR1 ENHRY and CDR2 SYGVKD. In DNA form, the CDR3 reads TGTGCCATCAGTGAGTCGAGTAGCGGGGGAGTTTGCGAGCAGTACTTC. This gives the protein CAISESSSGGVCEQYF.

J is TRBJ2-2 and V is TRBV7-2, with 10 bases identical to TRBD2. The CDR3 consists of 17 residues. V shed 5 bases, J shed 5 bases, and the junction held 11 bases outside the gene matches. CDR1 and CDR2 (germline): SGHTA, FQGNSA. CDR3 sequence: CASSKNPGLAITGELFF. The CDR3 DNA reads TGTGCCAGCAGCAAAAACCCGGGACTAGCGATTACCGGGGAGCTGTTTTTT. Together with reference TRBV7-2 and TRBJ2-2, the CDR3 gives the full variable domain: GAGVSQSPSNKVTEKGKDVELRCDPISGHTALYWYRQSLGQGLEFLIYFQGNSAPDKSGLPSDRFSAERTGGSVSTLTIQRTQQEDSAVYLCASSKNPGLAITGELFFGEGSRLTVL.

The chain couples TRBV5-4 to TRBJ2-7; TRBD2 matches at 7 bases. This CDR3 has 16 residues. Trimming removed 2 bases from V and 4 bases from J; junction bases left unmatched: 12. Germline V gives CDR1 SGHNT, CDR2 YYREEE (reference sequence). The CDR3 sequence: CASSLWGGRGVYEQYF. The CDR3, as DNA: TGTGCCAGCAGCTTATGGGGCGGACGGGGGGTTTACGAGCAGTACTTC.

This clone has a handful of counts. This chain joins TRBV4-1 and TRBJ1-1, with D possibly matching TRBD1 (5 bases). CDR1 is MGHRA, CDR2 YSYEKL, per germline. The germline V and J ends were trimmed by 2 bases and 7 bases, with 5 bases remaining between them. The CDR3 loop spans 11 amino acids. CDR3 nucleotide sequence: TGCGCCAGCAGCCAACAGGGTGAAGCTTTCTTT. Protein product: CASSQQGEAFF.

The chain joins TRBV6-5 to TRBJ2-7; 9 bases align to TRBD1. The J segment lost 6 bases and the V segment lost 7 bases, leaving 10 bases of the junction unmatched. The CDR3 totals 14 residues. Germline lookup yields CDR1 MNHEY and CDR2 SVGAGI. The CDR3 DNA sequence: TGTGCCAGCACGGACCCCGGGACAGGGCTCGAGCAGTACTTC. It translates to CASTDPGTGLEQYF.